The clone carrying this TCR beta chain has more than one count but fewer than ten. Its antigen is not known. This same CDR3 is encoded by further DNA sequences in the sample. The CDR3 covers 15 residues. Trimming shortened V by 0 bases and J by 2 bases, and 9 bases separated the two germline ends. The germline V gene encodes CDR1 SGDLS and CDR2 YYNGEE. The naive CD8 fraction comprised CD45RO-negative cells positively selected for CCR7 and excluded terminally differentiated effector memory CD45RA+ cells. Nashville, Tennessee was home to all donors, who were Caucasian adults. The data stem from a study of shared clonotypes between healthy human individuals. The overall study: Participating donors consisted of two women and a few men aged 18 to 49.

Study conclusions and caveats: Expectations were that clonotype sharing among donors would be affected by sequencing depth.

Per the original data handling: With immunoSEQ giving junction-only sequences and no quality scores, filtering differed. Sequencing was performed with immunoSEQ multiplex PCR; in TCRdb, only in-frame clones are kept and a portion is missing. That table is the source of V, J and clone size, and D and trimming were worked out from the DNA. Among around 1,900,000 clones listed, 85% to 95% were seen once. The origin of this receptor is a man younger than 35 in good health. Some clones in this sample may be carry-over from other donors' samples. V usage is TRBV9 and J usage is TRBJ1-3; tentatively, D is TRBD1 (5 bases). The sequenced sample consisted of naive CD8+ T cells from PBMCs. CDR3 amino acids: CASSVDGGTGNTIYF. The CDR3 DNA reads TGTGCCAGCAGCGTAGACGGGGGAACTGGAAACACCATATATTTT. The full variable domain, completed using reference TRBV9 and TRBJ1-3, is DSGVTQTPKHLITATGQRVTLRCSPRSGDLSVYWYQQSLDQGLQFLIQYYNGEERAKGNILERFSAQQFPDLHSELNLSSLELGDSALYFCASSVDGGTGNTIYFGEGSWLTVV.